This is a list of T cell receptor beta chains from one sample in a study. TCRdb re-analysed the 5' RACE reads in MiXCR, keeping a single row per CDR3 protein. The data hold about 62,000 distinct CDR3 sequences, with around 30% observed a single time. Sequences were obtained from tumor-infiltrating naive CD4+ T cells sorted from the breast tumor. The receptors were gathered from a female donor with breast cancer. The conserved cysteine and the conserved F or W are not part of the CDR3 here. D genes are given only for firm matches. Clone size is stated in some rows and not others, as once, few, many or a class when expanded.

d_call: -
clone_size: -
v_call: TRBV4-1
cdr3_aa: ASSQEMARGDSPLH

d_call: -
clone_size: -
v_call: TRBV12-3/TRBV12-4
cdr3_aa: ASSLVGGGSPLH

d_call: -
clone_size: few
v_call: TRBV6-5
cdr3_aa: ASSSGAEAGYT

d_call: -
clone_size: -
v_call: TRBV28
cdr3_aa: ASSRDNYGYT

d_call: TRBD2
clone_size: -
v_call: TRBV12-3/TRBV12-4
cdr3_aa: ASSFQRGAGETQY

d_call: -
clone_size: -
v_call: TRBV29-1
cdr3_aa: SVEDPRRTGELF

d_call: TRBD1
clone_size: -
v_call: TRBV12-3/TRBV12-4
cdr3_aa: ASSLRSAGGSNQPQH

d_call: TRBD2
clone_size: -
v_call: TRBV20-1
cdr3_aa: SARAGGLGYEQY

d_call: -
clone_size: -
v_call: TRBV3-1
cdr3_aa: ASSQGGIGNYGYT

d_call: -
clone_size: many
v_call: TRBV7-2
cdr3_aa: ASSLAYTDTQY

d_call: -
clone_size: -
v_call: TRBV11-2
cdr3_aa: ASSLDRGSTDTQY

d_call: -
clone_size: once
v_call: TRBV11-2
cdr3_aa: ASSLGGGRETQY

d_call: -
clone_size: -
v_call: TRBV11-1
cdr3_aa: ASSPRTLSSYNEQF

d_call: -
clone_size: few
v_call: TRBV7-6
cdr3_aa: ASSLRAGPETQY

d_call: -
clone_size: few
v_call: TRBV7-8
cdr3_aa: ASSEVWETQY

d_call: -
clone_size: -
v_call: TRBV7-9
cdr3_aa: ASSLAQSTDTQY

d_call: TRBD1
clone_size: few
v_call: TRBV12-3/TRBV12-4
cdr3_aa: ASSPGQASTEAF

d_call: -
clone_size: -
v_call: TRBV29-1
cdr3_aa: SAETETYEQY

d_call: -
clone_size: -
v_call: TRBV6-1
cdr3_aa: ASSGETGVYNEQF

d_call: -
clone_size: few
v_call: TRBV24-1
cdr3_aa: ATSDSRFNNEQF

d_call: -
clone_size: many
v_call: TRBV4-1
cdr3_aa: ASSQDRVGGEKLF

d_call: -
clone_size: -
v_call: TRBV24-1
cdr3_aa: ATSPGEAGANVLT

d_call: -
clone_size: -
v_call: TRBV5-1
cdr3_aa: ASRPTGPPEAF

d_call: -
clone_size: -
v_call: TRBV28
cdr3_aa: ATYTFRGTYNEQF

d_call: -
clone_size: many
v_call: TRBV12-3/TRBV12-4
cdr3_aa: ASSSGTPNTEAF

d_call: -
clone_size: few
v_call: TRBV12-3/TRBV12-4
cdr3_aa: ASRPQGDNQSQH

d_call: -
clone_size: -
v_call: TRBV6-2/TRBV6-3
cdr3_aa: ASRPRLGARESYEQY

d_call: TRBD1
clone_size: once
v_call: TRBV28
cdr3_aa: ASSFPGTGGGANVLT

d_call: -
clone_size: -
v_call: TRBV12-3/TRBV12-4
cdr3_aa: ASSLRAAEAF

d_call: -
clone_size: -
v_call: TRBV7-2
cdr3_aa: ASSSLQGGETQY

d_call: -
clone_size: few
v_call: TRBV29-1
cdr3_aa: SVERGQGGETQY

d_call: -
clone_size: once
v_call: TRBV27
cdr3_aa: ASRLRQEESYEQY

d_call: TRBD1
clone_size: few
v_call: TRBV5-1
cdr3_aa: ASSIQGGNYGYT